A selection of T cell receptor beta chains follows, all from one sample in a study of shared clonotypes between healthy human individuals. Clones were read by immunoSEQ multiplex PCR, and TCRdb kept only the in-frame ones, dropping some. The table has 2 million to 3 million clones, around nine tenths seen once. The sequenced sample was naive CD4+ T cells sorted from blood. All receptors derive from a man aged 18 to 29 in good health. Both conserved end residues are part of each CDR3. A D gene is named only where the DNA matches it firmly. The size entry is marked missing in some rows and otherwise reads once, few, many or a size class.

size	D	V	J	DNA	CDR3
NA	TRBD1	TRBV4-1	TRBJ2-6	TGCGCCAGCAGCCAAGATCTAAGTAGGGGGCGGATCTCTGGGGCCAACGTCCTGACTTTC	CASSQDLSRGRISGANVLTF
NA	NA	TRBV28	TRBJ1-4	TGTGCCAGCAGTTTCAGGAACACTAATGAAAAACTGTTTTTT	CASSFRNTNEKLFF
NA	TRBD1	TRBV27	TRBJ2-3	TGTGCCAGCAGTCTTGGGACAGCTTGGGATACGCAGTATTTT	CASSLGTAWDTQYF
NA	TRBD1	TRBV30	TRBJ1-1	TGTGCCTGGAGCGAAACAGGGGGCGCGAACACTGAAGCTTTCTTT	CAWSETGGANTEAFF
NA	TRBD1	TRBV18	TRBJ2-7	TGTGCCAGCTCACACGGCGCAGACAGGGGGTACGAGCAGTACTTC	CASSHGADRGYEQYF
NA	TRBD2	TRBV4-3	TRBJ2-7	TGCGCCAGCAGCCAGGGTCCTAGCGGGATTTCCTACGAGCAGTACTTC	CASSQGPSGISYEQYF
NA	TRBD2	TRBV19	TRBJ2-3	TGTGCCAGTAGTATGATCCCCGTCGCTAGCGGGAGGGATACGCAGTATTTT	CASSMIPVASGRDTQYF
once	NA	TRBV5-6	TRBJ2-5	TGTGCCAGCAGCTTGGCCGTAAAGGGCCTCGGGGAGACCCAGTACTTC	CASSLAVKGLGETQYF
NA	TRBD1	TRBV27	TRBJ1-2	TGTGCCAGCAGTCCGCGAGCTGGGACAGTGTATGGCTACACCTTC	CASSPRAGTVYGYTF
NA	NA	TRBV5-6	TRBJ2-1	TGTGCCAGCAGCTACGGTCTTAATGAGCAGTTCTTC	CASSYGLNEQFF
NA	TRBD2	TRBV4-3	TRBJ2-6	TGCGCCAGCAGCCAAGATAGCGGGGGTTCGGACTCTGGGGCCAACGTCCTGACTTTC	CASSQDSGGSDSGANVLTF
NA	TRBD1	TRBV6-5	TRBJ1-1	TGTGCCAGCAGCCCTACAGGGGGTCTAGGCACTGAAGCTTTCTTT	CASSPTGGLGTEAFF
NA	TRBD2	TRBV11-3	TRBJ2-3	TGTGCCAGCAGCTTATCGGGACTAGCGGGGACAGATACGCAGTATTTT	CASSLSGLAGTDTQYF
NA	NA	TRBV5-5	TRBJ1-3	TGTGCCAGCAGCTTGGAGGGGGGCTCTGGAAACACCATATATTTT	CASSLEGGSGNTIYF
few	NA	TRBV9	TRBJ2-2	TGTGCCAGCAGCCCACTCCAGAACACCGGGGAGCTGTTTTTT	CASSPLQNTGELFF
NA	TRBD2	TRBV2	TRBJ2-5	TGTGCCAGCAGCCGGACTAGCGGACAAGAGACCCAGTACTTC	CASSRTSGQETQYF
NA	TRBD1	TRBV2	TRBJ1-2	TGTGCCAGCAGCCCCAGGGGGCGTCATGGCTACACCTTC	CASSPRGRHGYTF
NA	NA	TRBV13	TRBJ1-2	TGTGCCAGCAGCAGAACGGGACTTAACTATGGCTACACCTTC	CASSRTGLNYGYTF
NA	NA	TRBV7-2	TRBJ2-7	TGTGCCAGACCATTGACGGCTACCTCCTACGAGCAGTACTTC	CARPLTATSYEQYF
few	TRBD1	TRBV2	TRBJ1-1	TGTGCCAGCAGTCGGACAGGGTGGGAAGCTTTCTTT	CASSRTGWEAFF
NA	TRBD2	TRBV7-8	TRBJ2-1	TGTGCCAGCAGCCCCCGGACTAGCGGGGCCTACAATGAGCAGTTCTTC	CASSPRTSGAYNEQFF
NA	NA	TRBV2	TRBJ1-6	TGTGCCAGCAGCGACAGGCTTAATTCACCCCTCCACTTT	CASSDRLNSPLHF
NA	TRBD2	TRBV5-4	TRBJ2-3	TGTGCCAGCAGCTTGGCCCGGACTAGCGGAACTACAGATACGCAGTATTTT	CASSLARTSGTTDTQYF
NA	TRBD1	TRBV30	TRBJ2-5	TGTGCCTGGAACGACAGGGAAAATTCTTACTTC	CAWNDRENSYF
NA	NA	TRBV7-3	TRBJ2-1	TGTGCCAGCAGCTTAAGTAATATTAGGACGAACGAGCAGTTCTTC	CASSLSNIRTNEQFF
NA	NA	TRBV6-1	TRBJ2-7	TGTGCCAGCAGTTCCCCGGGCACCTACGAGCAGTACTTC	CASSSPGTYEQYF
NA	NA	TRBV5-4	TRBJ2-5	TGTGCCAGCAGCTTACAAGAGACCCAGTACTTC	CASSLQETQYF
NA	NA	TRBV7-6	TRBJ1-3	TGTGCCAGCAGCTTACAAGGTTATATACGTGGACCCTCTGGAAACACCATATATTTT	CASSLQGYIRGPSGNTIYF
NA	NA	TRBV4-1	TRBJ2-7	TGCGCCAGCAGCCACCAGGCGGAAACCTACGAGCAGTACTTC	CASSHQAETYEQYF
once	TRBD1	TRBV4-1	TRBJ2-7	TGCGCCAGCAGCCAAGTCGACAGGGGATCGCCTTCGCAGTACTTC	CASSQVDRGSPSQYF
NA	TRBD2	TRBV10-3	TRBJ2-1	TGTGCCATCGGGGGGGGTTCAATTGAGCAGTTCTTC	CAIGGGSIEQFF
NA	NA	TRBV10-3	TRBJ1-3	TGTGCCATCGCTAATGAGCCGATCTCTGGAAACACCATATATTTT	CAIANEPISGNTIYF
NA	NA	TRBV28	TRBJ1-3	TGTGCCAGCAGTTTAGTGAGGGGAAGTGGAAACACCATATATTTT	CASSLVRGSGNTIYF
NA	NA	TRBV2	TRBJ1-1	TGTGCCAGCAGTCGGACACCTAACACTGAAGCTTTCTTT	CASSRTPNTEAFF
NA	TRBD1	TRBV2	TRBJ2-3	TGTGCCAGCAGTGAGATCGGACAGGGTGCGGCAGATACGCAGTATTTT	CASSEIGQGAADTQYF
NA	NA	TRBV30	TRBJ2-1	TGTGCCTGGAGGGGTGGCAGGGACAATGAGCAGTTCTTC	CAWRGGRDNEQFF